One sample yielded the 23 T cell receptor beta chains listed below, sequenced in a study of lymphopenia after photon versus proton radiotherapy. Produced via immunoSEQ multiplex PCR; TCRdb's table is partial and in-frame only. Of 15,000 to 20,000 clones listed, about four fifths are singletons. Here the sequenced sample was peripheral blood, taken from a patient treated with photon-based radiotherapy. Receptors originate from a woman between 45 and 60 years old with pancreatic cancer.

This chain uses TRBV7-8 with TRBJ2-1, with D unclear. The CDR3 is 16 amino acids. V shed 5 bases and J shed 3 bases, with 17 bases lying between them. CDR1 and CDR2 (germline): SGHVS, FQNEAQ. For the CDR3, the DNA is TGTGCCAGCAGCCCAAAGCCCCGGTCTAGCTACAATGAGCAGTTCTTC. This sequence encodes CASSPKPRSSYNEQFF.

The chain employs TRBV9 and TRBJ2-1; TRBD1 or TRBD2 may be the D gene (5 bases each). This CDR3 has 18 amino acids. Trimming left V 4 bases short and J 0 bases short, with 20 bases between. Germline CDR1 SGDLS, CDR2 YYNGEE. Here the CDR3 DNA reads TGTGCCAGCAGCCTTCCCGAGAGGGGCCTGAGCTCCTACAATGAGCAGTTCTTC. Its protein is CASSLPERGLSSYNEQFF.

The CDR3 nucleotides are TGTGCCAGCAGCGTAGGAGTAGAGAACACCGGGGAGCTGTTTTTT. Encoded protein: CASSVGVENTGELFF. This sequence joins TRBV9 and TRBJ2-2, with unresolved D. V gave up 0 bases and J gave up 1 base, with 7 bases separating them. Germline V CDR1 and CDR2: SGDLS, YYNGEE. There are 15 residues in the CDR3.

The J gene is TRBJ1-1, the V gene TRBV7-3; D gene unclear. The ends were cut back, 5 bases at V and 0 bases at J, with 7 bases in the middle. Looked up from germline, CDR1 is SGHTA and CDR2 is FQGTGA. The CDR3 is 13 amino acids. This CDR3 reads CASSLTMNTEAFF. The CDR3 DNA sequence: TGTGCCAGCAGCCTGACCATGAACACTGAAGCTTTCTTT.

This clone is labeled as medium-sized. The chain uses TRBV5-8 and TRBJ1-1, with 7 bases aligning to TRBD1. The length of the CDR3 is 15 residues. V was pared by 4 bases and J by 1 base, with 7 bases of the junction left unmatched. In germline, CDR1 is SGHTS, CDR2 YDEGEE. This CDR3 is CASSGFRDRNTEAFF. The DNA for the CDR3 is TGTGCCAGCAGCGGATTCCGGGACAGGAACACTGAAGCTTTCTTT.

This rearrangement joins TRBV7-9 to TRBJ2-3; possibly TRBD1 for D (6 bases). The CDR3 contains 13 residues. V lost 5 bases to trimming and J lost 4 bases, with 10 bases between them. CDR1 SEHNR and CDR2 FQNEAQ come from the germline V gene (reference sequence). As DNA, the CDR3 is TGTGCCAGCAGCGCCGGGACACCAGATACGCAGTATTTT. Amino acid sequence: CASSAGTPDTQYF.

V is TRBV7-8 and J is TRBJ2-7; 12 bases align to TRBD1. Trimming at V came to 5 bases and at J to 7 bases, leaving 12 bases not matched to a gene. From germline, CDR1 is SGHVS and CDR2 FQNEAQ. The length of the CDR3 is 16 residues. The CDR3 sequence is CASSVGQGAILLEQYF. DNA of the CDR3: TGTGCCAGCAGCGTGGGACAGGGGGCGATCCTACTAGAGCAGTACTTC.

This chain connects TRBV27 to TRBJ2-1, with D maybe TRBD1 (7 bases). The V end was cut by 1 base, the J end by 0 bases, with 13 bases between. The CDR3 totals 17 residues. Looked up from germline, CDR1 is MNHEY and CDR2 is SMNVEV (reference sequence). CDR3 loop: CASSLFPGGISYNEQFF. In nucleotides, the CDR3 is TGTGCCAGCAGTTTATTCCCAGGGGGGATCTCCTACAATGAGCAGTTCTTC.

The V call is TRBV27, the J call TRBJ2-5; no reliable D call. The germline V gene encodes CDR1 MNHEY and CDR2 SMNVEV (reference sequence). Between the trimmed V and J ends, which lost 1 base and 1 base, there was a span of 13 bases. CDR3 length: 16 residues. CDR3 region: CASSLYPTRPQETQYF. The DNA of the CDR3 is TGTGCCAGCAGTTTATACCCCACAAGGCCCCAAGAGACCCAGTACTTC.

This clone was detected only a few times. The chain couples TRBV27 to TRBJ2-1; TRBD2 matches 9 bases. J gave up 3 bases and V 5 bases, and 8 bases lay outside the gene matches. The CDR3 sequence is 16 residues long. Germline CDR1 MNHEY, CDR2 SMNVEV (reference sequence). DNA of the CDR3: TGTGCCAGCAGTCCTTCGACTAGCGGAGGCTACAATGAGCAGTTCTTC. It translates to CASSPSTSGGYNEQFF.

This clone was counted only a few times. CDR3 amino acids: CAISERGAQTTNEKLFF. For the CDR3, the DNA is TGTGCCATCAGTGAACGGGGGGCGCAGACAACTAATGAAAAACTGTTTTTT. The V gene is TRBV10-3, the J gene TRBJ1-4, with D possibly matching TRBD1 (6 bases). This CDR3 has 17 amino acids. Per germline, CDR1 ENHRY and CDR2 SYGVKD. Trimming removed 3 bases from V and 0 bases from J, with 14 bases in between.

The table lists this clone with a few counts. The DNA of the CDR3 is TGTGCCAGCAGACTAGCGGGAGGGCCCCTCGAGCAGTACTTC. This encodes CASRLAGGPLEQYF. The chain is built from TRBV5-4 and TRBJ2-7; 13 bases are a match to TRBD2. CDR1 SGHNT and CDR2 YYREEE come from the germline V gene (reference sequence). There are 14 residues in the CDR3. The J segment lost 6 bases and the V segment lost 5 bases, leaving 5 bases of the junction unmatched.

The CDR3 sequence is CASSRAVPYEQYF. The CDR3 DNA reads TGCGCCAGCAGCCGGGCGGTCCCCTACGAGCAGTACTTC. This chain links TRBV5-1 with TRBJ2-7; D gene ambiguous. CDR3 length: 13 amino acids. Germline-derived CDR1 and CDR2 are SGHRS and YFSETQ. Between the trimmed V and J ends, which lost 4 bases and 2 bases, there was a span of 10 bases.

The V and J genes are TRBV7-2 and TRBJ1-3; possibly TRBD1 for D (5 bases). CDR1 is SGHTA, CDR2 FQGNSA, per germline. This CDR3 has 15 residues. V was clipped by 4 bases and J by 2 bases, with 12 bases between them. The CDR3 sequence: CASSSAVGAGNTIYF. For the CDR3, the DNA is TGTGCCAGCAGCTCCGCCGTGGGGGCTGGAAACACCATATATTTT.

V and J are TRBV7-2 and TRBJ2-7, with 7 nucleotides matching TRBD1. The J segment lost 4 bases and the V segment lost 5 bases, leaving 8 bases of the junction unmatched. The CDR3 runs 14 residues. Germline V gene data show CDR1 as SGHTA and CDR2 as FQGNSA. Written as DNA, the CDR3 is TGTGCCAGCAGCCCGACAGGGAATATTTACGAGCAGTACTTC. It translates to CASSPTGNIYEQYF.

V and J are TRBV5-1 and TRBJ2-3; 8 bases are a match to TRBD2. The CDR3 has 15 amino acids. V shed 4 bases, J shed 6 bases, and the junction held 10 bases outside the gene matches. Per germline, CDR1 SGHRS and CDR2 YFSETQ. CDR3 DNA: TGCGCCAGCAGCGTTGGCGGGACTAGGGGGGATACGCAGTATTTT. This gives the protein CASSVGGTRGDTQYF. Supplemented by reference TRBV5-1 and TRBJ2-3, the full variable domain reads KAGVTQTPRYLIKTRGQQVTLSCSPISGHRSVSWYQQTPGQGLQFLFEYFSETQRNKGNFPGRFSGRQFSNSRSEMNVSTLELGDSALYLCASSVGGTRGDTQYFGPGTRLTVL.

The V and J genes are TRBV27 and TRBJ2-1; 7 bases align to TRBD2. V was clipped by 5 bases and J by 0 bases; unmatched bases: 7. CDR3 size: 16 residues. CDR1 is MNHEY and CDR2 is SMNVEV in the germline V gene (reference sequence). The CDR3: CASSPSGLPSYNEQFF. The CDR3 DNA reads as TGTGCCAGCAGTCCTAGCGGACTACCCTCCTACAATGAGCAGTTCTTC.

J is TRBJ2-2 and V is TRBV9; D not resolved. CDR3 size: 13 residues. CDR1 SGDLS and CDR2 YYNGEE come from the germline V gene. V gave up 0 bases and J gave up 4 bases, with 4 bases separating them. CDR3 in DNA: TGTGCCAGCAGCGTAGATATCACCGGGGAGCTGTTTTTT. This sequence encodes CASSVDITGELFF. The complete variable domain, with remaining parts taken from reference TRBV9 and TRBJ2-2, reads DSGVTQTPKHLITATGQRVTLRCSPRSGDLSVYWYQQSLDQGLQFLIQYYNGEERAKGNILERFSAQQFPDLHSELNLSSLELGDSALYFCASSVDITGELFFGEGSRLTVL.

V gene TRBV19 combines with J gene TRBJ2-5; D possibly matches TRBD1 or TRBD2 (5 bases each). Germline loops: CDR1 LNHDA, CDR2 SQIVND (reference sequence). This CDR3 is built from 14 residues. V lost 2 bases and J 5 bases, leaving 12 bases between the germline ends. In DNA, the CDR3 is TGTGCCAGTAGTATATCAGGGAGTGGGGAGACCCAGTACTTC. It codes for CASSISGSGETQYF.

V gene TRBV27 combines with J gene TRBJ2-5; D unresolved. V was cut by 3 bases and J by 1 base, with 6 bases left in between. Germline V gene sequence: CDR1 MNHEY, CDR2 SMNVEV (reference sequence). The CDR3 totals 13 residues. The CDR3 spells CASSLRPQETQYF. The CDR3 region has the DNA TGTGCCAGCAGTTTGCGTCCCCAAGAGACCCAGTACTTC.

This sequence joins TRBV7-8 and TRBJ1-1; D might be TRBD1 (5 bases). This CDR3 spans 16 amino acids. V was trimmed by 5 bases and J by 3 bases, leaving 19 bases between them. Germline CDR1 SGHVS, CDR2 FQNEAQ. The CDR3 region is CASSERIGGKDTEAFF. CDR3 DNA sequence: TGTGCCAGCAGCGAGCGGATTGGGGGGAAGGACACTGAAGCTTTCTTT.

The chain is built from TRBV30 and TRBJ1-2; TRBD1 agrees at 9 bases. The germline gives CDR1 GTSNPN, CDR2 SVGIG (reference sequence). CDR3 length: 15 residues. The J segment lost 8 bases and the V segment lost 2 bases, leaving 12 bases of the junction unmatched. Written as DNA, the CDR3 is TGTGCCTGGAGTTACAACAGGGGGCGCGTGTGGGGCTACACCTTC. This codes for CAWSYNRGRVWGYTF.

The rearrangement uses TRBV7-2 and TRBJ2-7; 8 nucleotides match TRBD1. Germline CDR1 is SGHTA and CDR2 is FQGNSA. Trimming cost V 5 bases and J 7 bases; bases outside gene matches: 13. The CDR3 loop spans 15 amino acids. The CDR3 DNA follows: TGTGCCAGCAGCACACCGGGACAGGATTCGGGGGAGCAGTACTTC. This gives the protein CASSTPGQDSGEQYF.